One sample yielded the 28 T cell receptor beta chains listed below, sequenced in a study of CD8+ T cells in alopecia areata. Treatment meaning: oral pan-JAK inhibitor, 5-10 mg twice daily. Investigators isolated RNA and reverse transcribed it into cDNA to act as the sequencing template. Sequencing was performed with immunoSEQ multiplex PCR; in TCRdb, only in-frame clones are kept and a portion is missing. The data hold 120,000 or so clones, with roughly 57% observed a single time. The sequencing here drew on CD4+ T cells sorted from blood, taken at week 4, from a patient treated with tofacitinib. Receptors originate from a human donor with alopecia areata.

The J gene is TRBJ1-5, the V gene TRBV2; D may be TRBD1 (5 bases). The CDR3 sequence is 15 residues long. The germline V gene encodes CDR1 SNHLY and CDR2 FYNNEI. Trimming shortened V by 6 bases and J by 6 bases, and 18 bases separated the two germline ends. DNA for the CDR3: TGTGCCAGCAGCGACCCTTTGGGGGTCGGTCAGCCCCAGCATTTT. It specifies CASSDPLGVGQPQHF.

Notes on this clone: The sample holds other DNA sequences that translate to the same CDR3. The gene calls are TRBV18 and TRBJ2-3; D is unresolved. Trimming left V 0 bases short and J 6 bases short, with 4 bases between. Looked up from germline, CDR1 is KGHSH and CDR2 is LQKENI. The length of the CDR3 is 12 residues. CDR3 in amino acids: CASSPPGDTQYF. Written as DNA, the CDR3 is TGTGCCAGCTCACCACCAGGGGATACGCAGTATTTT. The variable domain in full, with the rest retrieved from reference TRBV18 and TRBJ2-3, is NAGVMQNPRHLVRRRGQEARLRCSPMKGHSHVYWYRQLPEEGLKFMVYLQKENIIDESGMPKERFSAEFPKEGPSILRIQQVVRGDSAAYFCASSPPGDTQYFGPGTRLTVL.

J is TRBJ1-2 and V is TRBV7-9; TRBD1 matches at 9 bases. V was clipped by 5 bases and J by 4 bases; unmatched bases: 8. CDR1 is SEHNR, CDR2 FQNEAQ, per germline (reference sequence). This CDR3 has 15 amino acids. CDR3 region: CASSRGQGIGYGYTF. CDR3 DNA sequence: TGTGCCAGCAGCCGCGGACAGGGGATCGGCTATGGCTACACCTTC.

As regards this clone: The junction shows a germline mismatch at one end, possibly a read error. The V call is TRBV10-3, the J call TRBJ1-1; TRBD1 matches at 9 bases. The CDR3 runs 14 residues. Per germline, CDR1 ENHRY and CDR2 SYGVKD. The chain's CDR3 is CAIGDRGMNTEAFF. The CDR3 DNA reads as TGTGCCATCGGTGACAGGGGGATGAACACTGAAGCTTTCTTT.

The chain links TRBV7-2 to TRBJ2-3; D perhaps matches TRBD2 (6 bases). The CDR3 sequence is 14 residues long. CDR1 and CDR2 from the germline V gene are SGHTA and FQGNSA. The V and J ends lost 8 bases and 0 bases respectively, with 12 bases between them. In DNA, the CDR3 is TGTGCCAGCCAGTCGGGGAGGAGCACAGATACGCAGTATTTT. Translating it yields CASQSGRSTDTQYF.

The chain carries TRBV9 and TRBJ1-1; no reliable D call. Germline values: CDR1 SGDLS, CDR2 YYNGEE. The CDR3 runs to 13 residues. Trimming shortened V by 0 bases and J by 8 bases, and 11 bases separated the two germline ends. DNA of the CDR3: TGTGCCAGCAGCGTAGATTCCTGGGGAGAAGCTTTCTTT. It yields the protein CASSVDSWGEAFF.

J is TRBJ2-7 and V is TRBV28; D ambiguous. With 0 bases removed from V and 3 bases from J, the gap between germline ends came to 15 bases. The germline V gene encodes CDR1 MDHEN and CDR2 SYDVKM. This CDR3 region has 16 residues. The CDR3: CASSLWSTLPRYEQYF. The CDR3 DNA follows: TGTGCCAGCAGTTTATGGTCCACCTTACCCCGCTACGAGCAGTACTTC.

This clone was picked up many times. Here the CDR3 reads CASSPDLDGELFF. DNA of the CDR3: TGTGCCAGCAGCCCAGACTTGGACGGGGAGCTGTTTTTT. The J gene is TRBJ2-2, the V gene TRBV5-6; D ambiguous. Looked up from germline, CDR1 is SGHDT and CDR2 is YYEEEE. The CDR3 is 13 residues long. The V end lost 4 bases, the J end lost 7 bases, and 11 bases lay between the germline ends.

The J gene is TRBJ2-3, the V gene TRBV10-3; D gene uncertain. Germline loops: CDR1 ENHRY, CDR2 SYGVKD. Trimming stripped 3 bases from V and 2 bases from J, with 9 bases between. This CDR3 has 14 amino acids. This CDR3 reads CAISEGSPTDTQYF. The CDR3 DNA sequence: TGTGCCATCAGTGAAGGCAGCCCCACAGATACGCAGTATTTT.

The gene calls are TRBV29-1 and TRBJ2-1, with D hard to call. Trimming left V 4 bases short and J 8 bases short, with 12 bases between. The CDR3 has 12 amino acids. Germline V gives CDR1 SQVTM, CDR2 ANQGSEA. Here the CDR3 DNA reads TGCAGCGTTGCACACGTCTGGGATGAGCAGTTCTTC. Protein: CSVAHVWDEQFF.

The chain carries TRBV4-1 and TRBJ2-1; D remains ambiguous. The CDR3 spans 15 residues. Germline V gene data show CDR1 as MGHRA and CDR2 as YSYEKL. Trimming shortened V by 2 bases and J by 7 bases, and 15 bases separated the two germline ends. The CDR3 is CASSQKGWGENEQFF. The CDR3, as DNA: TGCGCCAGCAGCCAAAAAGGGTGGGGTGAAAATGAGCAGTTCTTC.

The rearrangement uses TRBV5-1 and TRBJ1-4, with D possibly TRBD1 on 5 matching bases. V was clipped by 3 bases and J by 3 bases, with 15 bases between them. CDR1 and CDR2 from the germline V gene are SGHRS and YFSETQ. CDR3 length equals 16 residues. The CDR3 region has the DNA TGCGCCAGCAGCTCGGAACCTTGGGGGGCTAATGAAAAACTGTTTTTT. It specifies CASSSEPWGANEKLFF.

This clone turned up a few times. The gene calls are TRBV30 and TRBJ1-2; D is perhaps TRBD1 (6 bases). The CDR3 totals 15 residues. Trimming pared 1 base from V and 1 base from J, leaving 13 bases between. Germline V gene data show CDR1 as GTSNPN and CDR2 as SVGIG (reference sequence). For the CDR3, the DNA is TGTGCCTGGAGTGGAGACGGGGGACATAACTATGGCTACACCTTC. This encodes CAWSGDGGHNYGYTF.

The V and J genes are TRBV9 and TRBJ2-1; D possibly uses TRBD1 or TRBD2 (5 bases each). The CDR3 totals 13 residues. Trimming cost V 7 bases and J 10 bases, with 18 bases left between them. The germline CDR1 and CDR2 sequences are SGDLS and YYNGEE. In DNA, the CDR3 is TGTGCCAGCGGACGGGCGGGTCGGGGCGAGCAGTTCTTC. It is translated as CASGRAGRGEQFF. The full variable domain, completed using reference TRBV9 and TRBJ2-1, is DSGVTQTPKHLITATGQRVTLRCSPRSGDLSVYWYQQSLDQGLQFLIQYYNGEERAKGNILERFSAQQFPDLHSELNLSSLELGDSALYFCASGRAGRGEQFFGPGTRLTVL.

This chain connects TRBV7-2 to TRBJ2-1; D perhaps matches TRBD2 (5 bases). Germline CDR1 SGHTA, CDR2 FQGNSA. V dropped 8 bases and J dropped 1 base, with 9 bases sitting between them. The CDR3 contains 13 residues. The DNA of the CDR3 is TGTGCCAGCGCGGGTTGGTCCTACAATGAGCAGTTCTTC. The encoded protein is CASAGWSYNEQFF.

The chain combines TRBV5-4 with TRBJ2-7; the D gene is possibly TRBD2 (7 bases). This CDR3 is built from 16 residues. The germline V gene encodes CDR1 SGHNT and CDR2 YYREEE (reference sequence). Trimming shortened V by 0 bases and J by 2 bases, and 15 bases separated the two germline ends. CDR3 in amino acids: CASSLEDGGGAYEQYF. The CDR3 DNA reads as TGTGCCAGCAGCTTGGAGGATGGAGGGGGGGCCTACGAGCAGTACTTC.

Only a few counts were recorded for this clone. The chain employs TRBV7-2 and TRBJ2-3, with D possibly being TRBD1 (8 bases). CDR3 length equals 15 residues. The germline V and J ends were trimmed by 6 bases and 4 bases, with 17 bases remaining between them. Germline CDR1 SGHTA, CDR2 FQGNSA. Written as DNA, the CDR3 is TGTGCCAGCAGTACTAACACAGGGGGGGCAGATACGCAGTATTTT. Encoded protein: CASSTNTGGADTQYF.

This clone was seen a single time. The chain employs TRBV30 and TRBJ1-1, with a tentative D call TRBD1 (6 bases). The CDR3 is 13 amino acids. The germline CDR1 and CDR2 sequences are GTSNPN and SVGIG (reference sequence). V shed 1 base and J shed 6 bases, with 12 bases lying between them. The CDR3 reads CAWSDDRRAEAFF. CDR3 coding DNA: TGTGCCTGGAGTGACGACAGGCGGGCTGAAGCTTTCTTT.

V is TRBV6-5 and J is TRBJ2-7, with D possibly TRBD2 on 6 matching bases. The CDR3 has 12 residues. The ends were cut back, 5 bases at V and 7 bases at J, with 12 bases in the middle. Per germline, CDR1 MNHEY and CDR2 SVGAGI. The CDR3 nucleotides are TGTGCCAGCAGTATACCGGGACTTGAGCAGTACTTC. Its protein product is CASSIPGLEQYF.

J is TRBJ2-5 and V is TRBV6-5; 11 bases are shared with TRBD1. From germline, CDR1 is MNHEY and CDR2 SVGAGI. V was clipped by 6 bases and J by 4 bases; unmatched bases: 4. This CDR3 has 14 residues. CDR3: CASRFGQGAETQYF. The CDR3 DNA sequence: TGTGCCAGCAGGTTCGGACAGGGGGCAGAGACCCAGTACTTC.

The chain couples TRBV29-1 to TRBJ1-1, with 10 bases identical to TRBD1. Germline V lookup: CDR1 SQVTM, CDR2 ANQGSEA. J was trimmed by 5 bases and V by 7 bases; bases with no gene match: 4. The CDR3 has 12 residues. The CDR3 spells CSAGQGKTEAFF. The CDR3 coding sequence is TGCAGCGCGGGACAGGGGAAAACTGAAGCTTTCTTT. The variable domain in full, with the rest retrieved from reference TRBV29-1 and TRBJ1-1, is SAVISQKPSRDICQRGTSLTIQCQVDSQVTMMFWYRQQPGQSLTLIATANQGSEATYESGFVIDKFPISRPNLTFSTLTVSNMSPEDSSIYLCSAGQGKTEAFFGQGTRLTVV.

The chain carries TRBV6-1 and TRBJ2-7, with a tentative D call TRBD2 (7 bases). The CDR3 loop spans 15 amino acids. Trimming left V 7 bases short and J 3 bases short, with 19 bases between. Looked up from germline, CDR1 is MNHNS and CDR2 is SASEGT. The CDR3: CASIFSLRGLYEQYF. CDR3 nucleotide sequence: TGTGCCAGCATTTTTAGCTTGCGGGGGCTCTACGAGCAGTACTTC.

The chain links TRBV5-1 to TRBJ1-1; D is ambiguous. This CDR3 comprises 16 residues. V was clipped by 3 bases and J by 1 base, with 16 bases between them. The germline V gene encodes CDR1 SGHRS and CDR2 YFSETQ. CDR3 sequence (DNA): TGCGCCAGCAGCTCTGTCCAACAGAGAAGGAACACTGAAGCTTTCTTT. It specifies CASSSVQQRRNTEAFF.

The chain combines TRBV5-1 with TRBJ1-2; D perhaps matches TRBD1 (6 bases). This CDR3 contains 15 residues. V was cut by 4 bases and J by 7 bases, with 20 bases left in between. CDR1 is SGHRS and CDR2 is YFSETQ in the germline V gene. Here the CDR3 reads CASSIGQPQDGGYTF. The CDR3 DNA follows: TGCGCCAGCAGCATCGGACAGCCTCAGGACGGTGGCTACACCTTC.

This clone was detected a few times. The rearrangement uses TRBV5-6 and TRBJ1-2, with D maybe TRBD1 (5 bases). Trimming removed 4 bases at V and 6 bases at J, with 10 bases between. The CDR3 is 12 residues long. CDR1 and CDR2 (germline): SGHDT, YYEEEE. CDR3 DNA: TGTGCCAGCAGCCCGGCCAGGGATGGCTACACCTTC. This translates into CASSPARDGYTF.

The rearrangement joins TRBV5-1 to TRBJ2-5, with TRBD2 matching over 12 bases. Germline V CDR1 and CDR2: SGHRS, YFSETQ. This CDR3 is 16 amino acids long. The V segment lost 4 bases and the J segment 6 bases; nucleotides outside the gene matches: 10. The CDR3 coding sequence is TGCGCCAGCAGCAAACAGACTAGCGGGAGTGAGCAGACCCAGTACTTC. Its protein product is CASSKQTSGSEQTQYF.

V usage is TRBV7-2 and J usage is TRBJ1-3; TRBD1 might be the D (6 bases). The V end was cut by 4 bases, the J end by 2 bases, with 18 bases between. The CDR3 sequence is 17 residues long. Germline V gives CDR1 SGHTA, CDR2 FQGNSA. The CDR3: CASSYTRDTPTGNTIYF. The CDR3 DNA reads TGTGCCAGCAGCTATACACGGGACACACCGACTGGAAACACCATATATTTT.

The chain links TRBV29-1 to TRBJ1-2; D unresolved. This CDR3 comprises 13 residues. CDR1 SQVTM and CDR2 ANQGSEA come from the germline V gene. Trimming cost V 1 base and J 4 bases, with 10 bases left between them. CDR3 protein: CSVEVGGGYGYTF. The DNA of the CDR3 is TGCAGCGTTGAAGTAGGCGGCGGCTATGGCTACACCTTC.